This TCR beta chain derives from a study of OX40 agonist ivuxolimab in advanced cancers. Sequenced by immunoSEQ multiplex PCR; TCRdb stores in-frame clones only, minus some. The sample consists of over 90,000 clones, 90% of them appearing once. CDR1 is WSHSY, CDR2 SAAADI, per germline. The CDR3 contains 16 residues. Turning to this clone: An end of the junction does not agree with germline; a read error may underlie this.

The V call is TRBV10-2, the J call TRBJ1-3; D perhaps matches TRBD1 (5 bases). The sequence derives from an adult with an advanced solid tumor such as melanoma, head and neck, liver or kidney cancer. The sample was CD4+ or CD8+ T cells sorted from blood, taken in a trial of the OX40 agonist ivuxolimab. The CDR3 bases are TGCGCCGGCAGTGACTACAGGTCCTCCTCTGGAAACACCATATATTTT. Translation: CAGSDYRSSSGNTIYF.